One and the same sample provided the 10 T cell receptor beta chains below, sequenced in a study of response to subunit inactivated influenza vaccine. TCRdb redid the calling of the RT-PCR reads with MiXCR, one entry per CDR3 protein. The data show a few hundred thousand distinct CDR3 sequences, less than 15% seen once. The material was PBMCs from blood, obtained less than 13 days after vaccination. The origin of the receptors is a man aged 45-65 years who received an inactivated influenza vaccine.

V usage is TRBV4-2 and J usage is TRBJ1-2; D remains unclear. CDR3 length equals 13 residues. V lost 4 bases, J lost 2 bases, and 8 bases lay in between. Germline CDR1 is LGHNA and CDR2 is YNFKEQ. This CDR3 reads CASSPSLNYGYTF. The CDR3 region has the DNA TGTGCCAGCAGCCCCTCGCTGAACTATGGCTACACCTTC.

To note about this clonotype: The CDR3 ends on some other residue instead of the conserved phenylalanine or tryptophan, so this is likely a read error. The genes are TRBV5-6 and TRBJ2-5, with 7 positions matching TRBD2. The CDR3 runs 15 residues. CDR1 is SGHDT, CDR2 YYEEEE, per germline. The V and J ends lost 0 bases and 4 bases, in that order; junction bases with no gene match: 6. The CDR3 loop reads CASSLAGGGVETQYL. The CDR3 DNA reads TGTGCCAGCAGCTTGGCGGGAGGCGGAGTAGAGACCCAGTACTTG.

This clonotype was counted only a few times. The chain links TRBV7-9 to TRBJ2-6, with 7 bases that match TRBD1. The CDR3 runs 15 residues. Germline V gene sequence: CDR1 SEHNR, CDR2 FQNEAQ (reference sequence). Germline trimming cut 4 bases from V and 4 bases from J; bases unmatched to any gene: 4. The CDR3 region has the DNA TGTGCCAGCAGCTCTAGGGGGCTAGGGGCCAACGTCCTGACTTTC. Its protein is CASSSRGLGANVLTF.

This clonotype was counted between two and nine times. The genes are TRBV15 and TRBJ2-5; the match to TRBD2 covers 8 bases. CDR3 length: 18 amino acids. The ends lost 1 base at V and 1 base at J; junction bases unmatched: 11. The germline V gene has CDR1 LNHNV and CDR2 YYDKDF (reference sequence). The CDR3 nucleotides are TGTGCCACCAGCAGAGTTCGCGATACTAGCGGATTCCAAGAGACCCAGTACTTC. This translates into CATSRVRDTSGFQETQYF.

This clonotype was seen more than once but under ten times. This rearrangement joins TRBV28 to TRBJ2-7; D gene unclear. CDR1 and CDR2 from the germline V gene are MDHEN and SYDVKM. V lost 2 bases and J lost 4, with 15 bases in between. This CDR3 is built from 15 residues. CDR3 region: CASSLGSGRLYEQYF. The CDR3 DNA reads as TGTGCCAGCAGTTTAGGTTCCGGACGATTATACGAGCAGTACTTC.

This clonotype was seen only a few times. This chain joins TRBV7-8 and TRBJ2-1, with TRBD2 matching 11 bases. CDR3 size: 17 residues. Germline-derived CDR1 and CDR2 are SGHVS and FQNEAQ. V shed 2 bases and J 1 base; nucleotides not matched to a gene: 4. This chain's CDR3 is CASSLTASGRSYNEQFF. In DNA, the CDR3 is TGTGCCAGCAGCTTAACCGCTAGCGGGAGGTCCTACAATGAGCAGTTCTTC.

V gene TRBV24-1 combines with J gene TRBJ2-2, with a weak D call TRBD2 (6 bases). The germline gives CDR1 KGHDR, CDR2 SFDVKD. Trimming pared 9 bases from V and 4 bases from J, leaving 11 bases between. The CDR3 runs 13 residues. CDR3 sequence reads: CATGREITGELFF. DNA for the CDR3: TGTGCCACCGGACGGGAGATCACCGGGGAGCTGTTTTTT.

This clonotype was picked up a small number of times. This sequence joins TRBV4-1 and TRBJ2-6, with D possibly being TRBD1 (6 bases). Germline CDR1 MGHRA, CDR2 YSYEKL. The CDR3 loop spans 16 amino acids. The germline V and J ends were trimmed by 1 base and 5 bases, with 12 bases remaining between them. CDR3 loop: CASSQGRQEWANVLTF. CDR3 nucleotides: TGCGCCAGCAGCCAAGGTAGACAGGAATGGGCCAACGTCCTGACTTTC.

The genes are TRBV19 and TRBJ2-7; no definite D call. The ends were cut back, 1 base at V and 6 bases at J, with 10 bases in the middle. From germline, CDR1 is LNHDA and CDR2 SQIVND (reference sequence). The CDR3 totals 13 residues. The CDR3 here is CASSIGASREQYF. The DNA for the CDR3 is TGTGCCAGTAGTATAGGAGCGAGCCGCGAGCAGTACTTC.

This clonotype was observed a handful of times. This rearrangement joins TRBV20-1 to TRBJ2-4, with 7 bases identical to TRBD1. Germline V gene data show CDR1 as DFQATT and CDR2 as SNEGSKA (reference sequence). Trimming cost V 6 bases and J 1 base; bases outside gene matches: 3. This CDR3 is built from 13 residues. Written as DNA, the CDR3 is TGCAGTGCGGCCAGGGGGGCCAAAAACATTCAGTACTTC. It translates to CSAARGAKNIQYF.